This T cell receptor beta chain stems from a study of T cell responses to AZD1222 COVID-19 vaccine. Study-wide context: It was second doses at about 4 or about 12 weeks that were pooled.

Clones were read by immunoSEQ multiplex PCR, and TCRdb kept only the in-frame ones, dropping some. The sample includes more than 80,000 clones, approximately 91% of them seen just once. About this clone itself: Its matching antigen is unknown.

CDR1 and CDR2 from the germline V gene are MNHNS and SASEGT. The ends were cut back, 3 bases at V and 8 bases at J, with 10 bases in the middle. The CDR3 length is 12 residues. Study-level findings and limits: Only a handful of individuals given AZD1222 were seropositive at baseline. Most donors were white British, females outnumbered males, and clonal diversity was possibly underestimated.

The sequence was obtained from an adult in good health. The chain has TRBV6-1 and TRBJ1-2; tentative D call: TRBD1 (6 bases). The starting material was peripheral blood, obtained on day 0 of AZD1222 vaccination. CDR3 protein: CASSEDSRGYTF. CDR3 DNA sequence: TGTGCCAGCAGTGAGGACAGTCGGGGCTACACCTTC.